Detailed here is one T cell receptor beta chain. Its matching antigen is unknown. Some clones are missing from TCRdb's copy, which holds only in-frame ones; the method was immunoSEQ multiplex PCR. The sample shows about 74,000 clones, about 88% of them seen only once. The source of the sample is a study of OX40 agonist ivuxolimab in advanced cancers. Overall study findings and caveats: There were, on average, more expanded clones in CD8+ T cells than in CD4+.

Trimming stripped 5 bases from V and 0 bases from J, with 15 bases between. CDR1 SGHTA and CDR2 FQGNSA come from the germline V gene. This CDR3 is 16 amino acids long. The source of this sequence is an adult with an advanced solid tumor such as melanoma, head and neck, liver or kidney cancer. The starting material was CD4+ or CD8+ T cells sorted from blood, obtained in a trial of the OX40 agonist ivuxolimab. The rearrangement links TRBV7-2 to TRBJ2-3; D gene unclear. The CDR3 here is CASSRSAGLSTDTQYF. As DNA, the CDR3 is TGTGCCAGCAGCCGGTCAGCCGGGCTAAGCACAGATACGCAGTATTTT. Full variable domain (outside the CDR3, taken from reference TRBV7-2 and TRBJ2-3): GAGVSQSPSNKVTEKGKDVELRCDPISGHTALYWYRQSLGQGLEFLIYFQGNSAPDKSGLPSDRFSAERTGGSVSTLTIQRTQQEDSAVYLCASSRSAGLSTDTQYFGPGTRLTVL.